These 30 T cell receptor beta chains were all obtained from the same sample, sequenced in a study of T cell responses to AZD1222 COVID-19 vaccine. Generated by immunoSEQ multiplex PCR, the TCRdb table keeps only in-frame clones and is missing some. Of about 120,000 clones listed, about 90% are singletons. The sample in question was peripheral blood, obtained on day 0 of AZD1222 vaccination. These TCRs come from an adult in good health.

V is TRBV6-5 and J is TRBJ1-2; 9 bases line up with TRBD1. The CDR3 runs to 14 residues. V lost 6 bases to trimming and J lost 0 bases; unmatched junction nucleotides: 2. The germline CDR1 and CDR2 sequences are MNHEY and SVGAGI. CDR3 sequence reads: CASRGQGSNYGYTF. The CDR3 nucleotides read TGTGCCAGCAGGGGACAGGGCTCTAACTATGGCTACACCTTC.

This chain links TRBV5-4 with TRBJ2-1; TRBD2 aligns across 9 bases. CDR3 length: 15 residues. Per germline, CDR1 SGHNT and CDR2 YYREEE (reference sequence). V shed 5 bases and J 3 bases; nucleotides not matched to a gene: 6. CDR3 loop: CASRQGLASYNEQFF. The CDR3 DNA sequence: TGTGCCAGCAGGCAGGGACTAGCTAGCTACAATGAGCAGTTCTTC.

The chain is built from TRBV27 and TRBJ2-6; unclear D gene. V gave up 3 bases and J gave up 0 bases, with 18 bases separating them. Germline CDR1 is MNHEY and CDR2 is SMNVEV (reference sequence). The CDR3 length is 19 residues. As DNA, the CDR3 is TGTGCCAGCAGTTTGGTTCGGGCAGATTATCTCTCTGGGGCCAACGTCCTGACTTTC. This sequence encodes CASSLVRADYLSGANVLTF. The whole variable domain, remainder taken from reference TRBV27 and TRBJ2-6, is EAQVTQNPRYLITVTGKKLTVTCSQNMNHEYMSWYRQDPGLGLRQIYYSMNVEVTDKGDVPEGYKVSRKEKRNFPLILESPSPNQTSLYFCASSLVRADYLSGANVLTFGAGSRLTVL.

This rearrangement joins TRBV2 to TRBJ2-7, with D perhaps TRBD2 (5 bases). The CDR3 length is 13 residues. The germline CDR1 and CDR2 sequences are SNHLY and FYNNEI. Trimming removed 4 bases from V and 3 bases from J, with 10 bases in between. CDR3 sequence (DNA): TGTGCCAGCAGTGTTCAACTAGTCTACGAGCAGTACTTC. Encoded protein: CASSVQLVYEQYF. The entire variable domain, with the rest obtained from reference TRBV2 and TRBJ2-7, is as follows: EPEVTQTPSHQVTQMGQEVILRCVPISNHLYFYWYRQILGQKVEFLVSFYNNEISEKSEIFDDQFSVERPDGSNFTLKIRSTKLEDSAMYFCASSVQLVYEQYFGPGTRLTVT.

V and J are TRBV29-1 and TRBJ1-1; 7 bases align to TRBD1. Per germline, CDR1 SQVTM and CDR2 ANQGSEA. This CDR3 region has 13 residues. V shed 0 bases and J 3 bases; nucleotides not matched to a gene: 1. CDR3 in amino acids: CSVEEQGDTEAFF. CDR3 nucleotides: TGCAGCGTTGAAGAGCAGGGGGACACTGAAGCTTTCTTT. The entire variable domain, with the rest obtained from reference TRBV29-1 and TRBJ1-1, is as follows: SAVISQKPSRDICQRGTSLTIQCQVDSQVTMMFWYRQQPGQSLTLIATANQGSEATYESGFVIDKFPISRPNLTFSTLTVSNMSPEDSSIYLCSVEEQGDTEAFFGQGTRLTVV.

The rearrangement links TRBV7-9 to TRBJ1-1; 7 nucleotides align to TRBD1. The trim removed 4 bases at V and 1 base at J, leaving 6 bases unmatched. Germline CDR1 and CDR2: SEHNR and FQNEAQ (reference sequence). This CDR3 contains 15 residues. CDR3 nucleotide sequence: TGTGCCAGCAGCTGGGAGACAGGGCGGAACACTGAAGCTTTCTTT. Residues: CASSWETGRNTEAFF.

This clone was seen once. The gene calls are TRBV6-5 and TRBJ2-5; 12 bases are a match to TRBD2. The CDR3 is made up of 15 amino acids. Per the germline V gene, CDR1 is MNHEY and CDR2 is SVGAGI. Trimming cost V 6 bases and J 5 bases; bases outside gene matches: 7. The CDR3 protein is CASSGQTSGSETQYF. CDR3 in DNA: TGTGCCAGCAGCGGTCAGACTAGCGGGAGTGAGACCCAGTACTTC.

V and J are TRBV12-3 or TRBV12-4 and TRBJ1-2; 7 nucleotides agree with TRBD1. The V gene end was trimmed by 7 bases and the J gene end by 7 bases; junction bases not matched to a gene: 6. CDR3 length equals 12 residues. In DNA, the CDR3 is TGTGCCAGCACCTTGGACAGGCTTGGCTACACCTTC. Its protein product is CASTLDRLGYTF.

The genes are TRBV5-1 and TRBJ2-2; tentative D call: TRBD2 (6 bases). CDR1 is SGHRS and CDR2 is YFSETQ in the germline V gene. V was cut by 0 bases and J by 1 base, with 10 bases left in between. The CDR3 extends over 16 amino acids. In DNA form, the CDR3 reads TGCGCCAGCAGCTTGGGAGGTAGCGGGAACACCGGGGAGCTGTTTTTT. It is translated as CASSLGGSGNTGELFF.

The chain joins TRBV20-1 to TRBJ2-5; D call uncertain. The CDR3 is made up of 15 amino acids. V was pared by 3 bases and J by 2 bases, with 16 bases between. Germline CDR1 and CDR2: DFQATT and SNEGSKA (reference sequence). For the CDR3, the DNA is TGCAGTGCTAGTCCACGCCAAAGGGAACAAGAGACCCAGTACTTC. This gives the protein CSASPRQREQETQYF.

The chain combines TRBV7-9 with TRBJ1-2; D gene ambiguous. Germline V gene data show CDR1 as SEHNR and CDR2 as FQNEAQ (reference sequence). This CDR3 region has 13 residues. V lost 4 bases to trimming and J lost 8 bases, with 14 bases between them. The CDR3 DNA is TGTGCCAGCAGCTCCGGGAGAACCAGCGGCTACACCTTC. This sequence encodes CASSSGRTSGYTF.

CDR3 nucleotide sequence: TGTGCCAGCAGCCCCAGGACAGGGGGCGCTAACTATGGCTACACCTTC. This encodes CASSPRTGGANYGYTF. The rearrangement joins TRBV7-2 to TRBJ1-2; TRBD1 matches at 11 bases. CDR3 size: 16 residues. Looked up from germline, CDR1 is SGHTA and CDR2 is FQGNSA. V shed 5 bases, J shed 0 bases, and the junction held 5 bases outside the gene matches. The complete variable domain, with remaining parts taken from reference TRBV7-2 and TRBJ1-2, reads GAGVSQSPSNKVTEKGKDVELRCDPISGHTALYWYRQSLGQGLEFLIYFQGNSAPDKSGLPSDRFSAERTGGSVSTLTIQRTQQEDSAVYLCASSPRTGGANYGYTFGSGTRLTVV.

The J gene is TRBJ2-5, the V gene TRBV11-3; D uncertain. Trimming left V 2 bases short and J 1 base short, with 11 bases between. Germline assignment: CDR1 SGHNT and CDR2 YENEEA. The length of the CDR3 is 15 residues. The CDR3 protein is CASSLTGRAQETQYF. CDR3 sequence (DNA): TGTGCCAGCAGCTTAACCGGACGGGCCCAAGAGACCCAGTACTTC.

A single count supports this clone. The V call is TRBV24-1, the J call TRBJ2-1; D is undetermined. Looked up from germline, CDR1 is KGHDR and CDR2 is SFDVKD. V was pared by 1 base and J by 4 bases, with 7 bases between. This CDR3 has 14 residues. The CDR3 DNA reads TGTGCCACCAGTGATTTCCCCTTTTACAATGAGCAGTTCTTC. Its translation is CATSDFPFYNEQFF.

This rearrangement joins TRBV7-6 to TRBJ2-3; D gene uncertain. The V gene's germline CDR1 is SGHVS and CDR2 FNYEAQ. This CDR3 is built from 16 residues. The V end was cut by 1 base, the J end by 0 bases, with 11 bases between. For the CDR3, the DNA is TGTGCCAGCAGCTTAGACGCTAGACCTAGCACAGATACGCAGTATTTT. Translated: CASSLDARPSTDTQYF. The full variable domain, its missing parts supplied by reference TRBV7-6 and TRBJ2-3, is GAGVSQSPRYKVTKRGQDVALRCDPISGHVSLYWYRQALGQGPEFLTYFNYEAQQDKSGLPNDRFSAERPEGSISTLTIQRTEQRDSAMYRCASSLDARPSTDTQYFGPGTRLTVL.

The CDR3 DNA follows: TGTGCCAGCACCCAGGACCGGCGCCTCACTGAAGCTTTCTTT. It encodes CASTQDRRLTEAFF. The V call is TRBV2, the J call TRBJ1-1; D is ambiguous. Germline V gene lookup returns CDR1 SNHLY and CDR2 FYNNEI. The CDR3 has 14 residues. Trimming stripped 7 bases from V and 4 bases from J, with 16 bases between.

This clone was seen a handful of times. The V call is TRBV9, the J call TRBJ1-6; D is uncertain. CDR3 size: 13 residues. Germline lookup yields CDR1 SGDLS and CDR2 YYNGEE. Trimming cost V 0 bases and J 7 bases, with 5 bases left between them. The CDR3 loop reads CASSVAKNSPLHF. In nucleotides, the CDR3 is TGTGCCAGCAGCGTAGCTAAGAATTCACCCCTCCACTTT. The full variable domain, its missing parts supplied by reference TRBV9 and TRBJ1-6, is DSGVTQTPKHLITATGQRVTLRCSPRSGDLSVYWYQQSLDQGLQFLIQYYNGEERAKGNILERFSAQQFPDLHSELNLSSLELGDSALYFCASSVAKNSPLHFGNGTRLTVT.

V gene TRBV7-2 combines with J gene TRBJ1-1; D is undetermined. Trimming stripped 2 bases from V and 3 bases from J, with 7 bases between. The CDR3 contains 13 residues. Germline lookup yields CDR1 SGHTA and CDR2 FQGNSA. CDR3 amino acids: CASSLSWDTEAFF. DNA for the CDR3: TGTGCCAGCAGCTTATCGTGGGACACTGAAGCTTTCTTT.

J is TRBJ2-7 and V is TRBV27, with 7 bases identical to TRBD1. CDR3 length: 10 residues. In germline, CDR1 is MNHEY, CDR2 SMNVEV (reference sequence). The CDR3 here is CASRLRDSNV. In DNA form, the CDR3 reads TGTGCCAGCAGACTTCGGGACAGCAACGTC.

The chain has TRBV24-1 and TRBJ2-2; D is undetermined. CDR1 is KGHDR, CDR2 SFDVKD, per germline. With 5 bases removed from V and 1 base from J, the gap between germline ends came to 4 bases. CDR3 size: 13 residues. In DNA, the CDR3 is TGTGCCACCAGTGTCCAGAACACCGGGGAGCTGTTTTTT. Translated: CATSVQNTGELFF.

The chain employs TRBV6-6 and TRBJ2-4, with a weak D call TRBD2 (5 bases). V shed 5 bases and J shed 1 base, with 21 bases lying between them. This CDR3 contains 18 residues. Germline V gives CDR1 MNHNY, CDR2 SVGAGI (reference sequence). The DNA for the CDR3 is TGTGCCAGCAGTCCCGGGATTTATGTCACAGCGGCCAAAAACATTCAGTACTTC. It encodes CASSPGIYVTAAKNIQYF.

The gene calls are TRBV28 and TRBJ1-2, with D perhaps matching TRBD1 (5 bases). Per germline, CDR1 MDHEN and CDR2 SYDVKM. Trimming pared 10 bases from V and 6 bases from J, leaving 27 bases between. The CDR3 contains 16 residues. The CDR3 bases are TGTGCCACCAAACCCCCTGGGGGGTCAGATTCACATGGCTACACCTTC. Translated, it gives CATKPPGGSDSHGYTF.

The chain recombines TRBV19 with TRBJ1-4; TRBD1 matches 10 bases. Germline values: CDR1 LNHDA, CDR2 SQIVND (reference sequence). The V and J ends lost 5 bases and 6 bases, in that order; junction bases with no gene match: 9. The CDR3 runs to 16 residues. This CDR3 reads CASSLRPGQGYEKLFF. The CDR3 DNA sequence: TGTGCCAGTAGTCTCCGACCGGGACAGGGGTATGAAAAACTGTTTTTT.

V and J are TRBV6-5 and TRBJ2-2; no reliable D call. Germline CDR1 and CDR2: MNHEY and SVGAGI. The germline V and J ends were trimmed by 6 bases and 5 bases, with 13 bases remaining between them. The CDR3 length is 14 residues. The CDR3 nucleotides read TGTGCCAGCAGGAGCCTTGGATGGACCGGGGAGCTGTTTTTT. This sequence encodes CASRSLGWTGELFF.

The chain combines TRBV7-9 with TRBJ1-2; D may be TRBD1 (6 bases). The CDR3 sequence is 14 residues long. The V end lost 3 bases, the J end lost 4 bases, and 12 bases lay between the germline ends. The V gene's germline CDR1 is SEHNR and CDR2 FQNEAQ (reference sequence). CDR3 protein: CASSFRQEPYGYTF. Here the CDR3 DNA reads TGTGCCAGCAGCTTCCGACAGGAACCCTATGGCTACACCTTC.

CDR3 residues: CASSLAPSYNEQFF. CDR3 bases: TGTGCCAGCAGCTTAGCCCCTTCCTACAATGAGCAGTTCTTC. The rearrangement joins TRBV7-9 to TRBJ2-1; D gene unclear. Per the germline V gene, CDR1 is SEHNR and CDR2 is FQNEAQ (reference sequence). Trimming shortened V by 0 bases and J by 1 base, and 4 bases separated the two germline ends. The CDR3 loop spans 14 amino acids.

The chain has TRBV9 and TRBJ1-3; D ambiguous. The CDR3 is 13 amino acids. Between the trimmed V and J ends, which lost 8 bases and 4 bases, there was a span of 13 bases. The germline V gene has CDR1 SGDLS and CDR2 YYNGEE. The chain's CDR3 is CAREDLEGNTIYF. The DNA for the CDR3 is TGTGCCAGAGAGGACCTCGAGGGAAACACCATATATTTT.

The J gene is TRBJ2-5, the V gene TRBV5-6, with D perhaps matching TRBD2 (5 bases). The CDR3 covers 13 residues. Germline CDR1 SGHDT, CDR2 YYEEEE. Deletions cut 5 bases from V and 0 bases from J, with 8 bases between. The CDR3 region has the DNA TGTGCCAGCAGACCGGGGTACCAAGAGACCCAGTACTTC. It is translated as CASRPGYQETQYF.

The chain has TRBV5-1 and TRBJ1-1; TRBD1 aligns across 7 bases. The CDR3 spans 13 residues. J gave up 6 bases and V 2 bases, and 4 bases lay outside the gene matches. Germline loops: CDR1 SGHRS, CDR2 YFSETQ. DNA of the CDR3: TGCGCCAGCAGCTTCGGGCAGGGGGCTGAAGCTTTCTTT. It translates to CASSFGQGAEAFF.

The chain joins TRBV7-3 to TRBJ2-5; D might be TRBD2 (6 bases). Germline V gene lookup returns CDR1 SGHTA and CDR2 FQGTGA. The CDR3 totals 13 residues. The ends were cut back, 6 bases at V and 6 bases at J, with 14 bases in the middle. The CDR3 spells CASSKGGSQTQYF. The CDR3 DNA reads TGTGCCAGCAGTAAAGGAGGGAGCCAGACCCAGTACTTC.